Listed here are 14 T cell receptor beta chains from one sample, sequenced in a study of T-cell reconstitution after alpha-beta-depleted transplantation in children. Unique molecular identifiers were incorporated into the prepared TCRbeta library. TCRdb reanalysed the PCR reads using MiXCR and keeps one entry per CDR3 protein. The sample yields several thousand distinct CDR3 sequences, about 16% seen once. The source was PBMCs, mostly from graft donor cells, collected 180 days after TCRalphabeta/CD19-depleted stem cell transplant. The receptors shown here come from a patient aged 2-15 years who had a stem cell transplant for inherited bone marrow failure, so the T cells may come from the graft donor.

This clonotype was seen many times. The chain employs TRBV7-3 and TRBJ1-5; 8 bases fit TRBD1. V shed 8 bases, J shed 2 bases, and the junction held 8 bases outside the gene matches. Germline lookup yields CDR1 SGHTA and CDR2 FQGTGA. The CDR3 is 15 residues long. CDR3 DNA: TGTGCCAGCGGGTTGAAGGGACAGGGCAATCAGCCCCAGCATTTT. Residues: CASGLKGQGNQPQHF.

This clonotype was detected ten times or more. V gene TRBV4-3 combines with J gene TRBJ2-5, with 8 positions matching TRBD2. The CDR3 extends over 18 amino acids. The J segment lost 2 bases and the V segment lost 0 bases, leaving 11 bases of the junction unmatched. Germline assignment: CDR1 LGHNA and CDR2 YSLEER. CDR3 sequence (DNA): TGCGCCAGCAGCCAAGAAAGGGACTACCTAGCGGGTCAAGAGACCCAGTACTTC. The encoded protein is CASSQERDYLAGQETQYF.

This clonotype was counted at least ten times. CDR3 region: CASSRGRRYNEQFF. For the CDR3, the DNA is TGTGCCAGCTCCCGGGGCAGGCGTTACAATGAGCAGTTCTTC. The genes are TRBV7-2 and TRBJ2-1, with D perhaps matching TRBD1 or TRBD2 (5 bases each). The CDR3 runs 14 residues. Between the trimmed V and J ends, which lost 8 bases and 4 bases, there was a span of 15 bases. Germline loops: CDR1 SGHTA, CDR2 FQGNSA.

In this sample, this clonotype turned up many times. The genes are TRBV20-1 and TRBJ2-7; a possible D gene is TRBD1 (5 bases). The CDR3 runs 12 residues. V gave up 3 bases and J gave up 6 bases, with 12 bases separating them. Germline CDR1 reads DFQATT; CDR2 reads SNEGSKA (reference sequence). CDR3 in DNA: TGCAGTGCTAGCGCTCAGGGTGCCGAGCAGTACTTC. Protein sequence: CSASAQGAEQYF.

This clonotype showed up many times. The genes are TRBV20-1 and TRBJ1-5; D not certain. The CDR3 spans 12 residues. Trimming cost V 1 base and J 2 bases, with 3 bases left between them. The germline gives CDR1 DFQATT, CDR2 SNEGSKA (reference sequence). The CDR3 loop reads CSARGGNQPQHF. In DNA, the CDR3 is TGCAGTGCTAGAGGGGGCAATCAGCCCCAGCATTTT.

The sample holds many counts of this clonotype. V gene TRBV29-1 combines with J gene TRBJ1-6, with 8 bases identical to TRBD1. Germline trimming cut 4 bases from V and 8 bases from J; bases unmatched to any gene: 4. The length of the CDR3 is 13 residues. Germline-derived CDR1 and CDR2 are SQVTM and ANQGSEA. The CDR3 DNA reads TGCAGCGTTGCCCCGACAGGGGATTCACCCCTCCACTTT. It specifies CSVAPTGDSPLHF.

This clonotype was observed at least ten times. The chain carries TRBV6-2 or TRBV6-3 and TRBJ1-1, with a possible D match to TRBD1 (5 bases). Deletions cut 4 bases from V and 3 bases from J, with 15 bases between. Germline CDR1 and CDR2: MNHEY and SVGEGT. CDR3 length: 15 amino acids. This chain's CDR3 is CASSSLGVRYTEAFF. In DNA, the CDR3 is TGTGCCAGCAGTTCCCTGGGGGTTAGGTACACTGAAGCTTTCTTT.

The chain joins TRBV28 to TRBJ2-7, with a tentative D call TRBD2 (7 bases). Germline V gene lookup returns CDR1 MDHEN and CDR2 SYDVKM. The CDR3 has 17 amino acids. Trimming pared 2 bases from V and 0 bases from J, leaving 17 bases between. The CDR3 loop reads CASSLVVGGQFSYEQYF. The CDR3 DNA sequence: TGTGCCAGCAGTTTAGTGGTCGGGGGGCAATTCTCCTACGAGCAGTACTTC.

This clonotype was recorded many times. The CDR3 nucleotides read TGTGCCAGCAGTTTTCTCTGGGGGGGCACTGAAGCTTTCTTT. It codes for CASSFLWGGTEAFF. This chain links TRBV12-3 or TRBV12-4 with TRBJ1-1; a possible D gene is TRBD1 (5 bases). V shed 3 bases and J shed 4 bases, with 12 bases lying between them. The CDR3 sequence is 14 residues long.

Ten or more counts support this clonotype. This chain uses TRBV19 with TRBJ1-6; the D gene is possibly TRBD1 (5 bases). The V and J ends lost 6 bases and 0 bases respectively, with 9 bases between them. CDR3 length: 15 amino acids. The germline CDR1 and CDR2 sequences are LNHDA and SQIVND (reference sequence). In nucleotides, the CDR3 is TGTGCCAGTAGGGGACTGAGCTCCTATAATTCACCCCTCCACTTT. Amino acid sequence: CASRGLSSYNSPLHF.

This clonotype was observed at least ten times. The chain uses TRBV20-1 and TRBJ1-4, with 9 bases matching TRBD1. The germline V gene has CDR1 DFQATT and CDR2 SNEGSKA (reference sequence). The CDR3 sequence is 13 residues long. Trimming took 6 bases from V and 7 from J; bases not matched to a gene: 6. CDR3 sequence: CSAGTGRGEKLFF. The CDR3, as DNA: TGCAGTGCCGGGACAGGGCGGGGTGAAAAACTGTTTTTT.

This clonotype was detected ten times or more. V is TRBV4-3 and J is TRBJ2-5, with D hard to call. This CDR3 has 13 amino acids. CDR1 is LGHNA, CDR2 YSLEER, per germline. Trimming removed 3 bases at V and 4 bases at J, with 9 bases between. In nucleotides, the CDR3 is TGCGCCAGCAGCCATCTCCCTGGAGAGACCCAGTACTTC. Its translation is CASSHLPGETQYF.

About this clonotype itself: A single base separates this from a much larger clone, so it may be a read error. The chain joins TRBV20-1 to TRBJ1-2, with TRBD1 matching over 7 bases. CDR1 and CDR2 (germline): DFQATT, SNEGSKA (reference sequence). This CDR3 is built from 13 residues. The CDR3, as DNA: TGCAGGGCTAGAAAGACAGGGTTGGATGGCTACACCTTC. Amino acid sequence: CRARKTGLDGYTF.

This clonotype was counted at least ten times. The chain has TRBV12-3 or TRBV12-4 and TRBJ2-5; TRBD1 agrees at 7 bases. This CDR3 contains 14 residues. The V gene end was trimmed by 5 bases and the J gene end by 4 bases; junction bases not matched to a gene: 7. The CDR3 is CASSQRQGRETQYF. The CDR3 region has the DNA TGTGCCAGCAGTCAACGACAGGGAAGAGAGACCCAGTACTTC.